What follows are 14 T cell receptor beta chains derived from one specimen sequenced in a study of T cells in Graves' hyperthyroidism and ophthalmopathy. It was RNA transcripts that yielded the amplified TCR beta CDR3 regions. The HTBI primer set served for first-round RT-PCR of the TCR CDR3. A single record per CDR3 protein comes from TCRdb applying MiXCR to the multiplex PCR reads. The table lists some 600,000 distinct CDR3 sequences, around 14% of them singletons. Sequencing was performed on blood. These receptors came from a woman aged 25-40 years with Graves' hyperthyroidism that later progressed to Graves' ophthalmopathy.

This clonotype was detected only a few times. For the CDR3, the DNA is TGTGCCAGCAGTGGAGGGCGCCCCTACGAGCAGTACTTC. Translation gives CASSGGRPYEQYF. The V and J genes are TRBV2 and TRBJ2-7; D might be TRBD2 (5 bases). CDR3 size: 13 residues. Germline values: CDR1 SNHLY, CDR2 FYNNEI. V dropped 4 bases and J dropped 2 bases, with 9 bases sitting between them.

This clonotype has ten or more counts. The chain has TRBV12-3 or TRBV12-4 and TRBJ2-7; TRBD2 matches 10 bases. This CDR3 comprises 14 residues. After removal of 8 bases from V and 2 bases from J, the junction contained 6 bases not matched to a gene. CDR3 bases: TGTGCCAGCGTTGCCCTAGCGGGAGCCTACGAGCAGTACTTC. It codes for CASVALAGAYEQYF.

This clonotype came up a few times. The rearrangement uses TRBV6-2 or TRBV6-3 and TRBJ1-2; 9 positions agree with TRBD1. The CDR3 has 15 residues. Germline trimming cut 2 bases from V and 1 base from J; bases unmatched to any gene: 2. Germline CDR1 reads MNHEY; CDR2 reads SVGEGT. CDR3 coding DNA: TGTGCCAGCAGTTACCAGGGACAGGGTAACTATGGCTACACCTTC. Translated: CASSYQGQGNYGYTF.

The chain carries TRBV6-1 and TRBJ2-7; 9 bases are shared with TRBD1. Germline lookup yields CDR1 MNHNS and CDR2 SASEGT. Trimming at V came to 5 bases and at J to 2 bases, leaving 10 bases not matched to a gene. The length of the CDR3 is 16 residues. CDR3 nucleotides: TGTGCCAGCAGTTCGTCTAGGGGGACAGGGACCTACGAGCAGTACTTC. Its translation: CASSSSRGTGTYEQYF.

Ten or more counts support this clonotype. This chain uses TRBV10-3 with TRBJ2-7; TRBD1 agrees at 8 bases. CDR3 length: 15 residues. V lost 4 bases to trimming and J lost 1 base; unmatched junction nucleotides: 6. Germline V gene sequence: CDR1 ENHRY, CDR2 SYGVKD. In DNA form, the CDR3 reads TGTGCCATCAGTGCCGGGACAGGATTATCCTACGAGCAGTACTTC. Protein: CAISAGTGLSYEQYF.

This clonotype came up many times. J is TRBJ2-1 and V is TRBV28; D ambiguous. This CDR3 has 10 amino acids. Trimming removed 5 bases from V and 12 bases from J, with 8 bases in between. Germline lookup yields CDR1 MDHEN and CDR2 SYDVKM. The CDR3 reads CASSTIVQFF. CDR3 DNA: TGTGCCAGCAGTACGATCGTGCAGTTCTTC.

The rearrangement uses TRBV20-1 and TRBJ2-1, with 8 bases identical to TRBD2. Germline V gene data show CDR1 as DFQATT and CDR2 as SNEGSKA (reference sequence). The trim removed 0 bases at V and 9 bases at J, leaving 16 bases unmatched. The CDR3 has 17 residues. Here the CDR3 reads CSAREASLGLAGAEQFF. The CDR3 DNA sequence: TGCAGTGCTAGAGAAGCTTCCCTGGGCCTAGCGGGCGCTGAGCAGTTCTTC.

This clonotype occurred many times. CDR3 in amino acids: CASSLRVNQPQHF. Written as DNA, the CDR3 is TGTGCCAGCAGTTTGAGAGTCAATCAGCCCCAGCATTTT. The chain has TRBV12-3 or TRBV12-4 and TRBJ1-5; D is unresolved. Trimming took off 3 bases at V and 3 bases at J, with 6 bases between the two ends. This CDR3 comprises 13 residues.

V gene TRBV7-9 combines with J gene TRBJ2-3; 9 bases align to TRBD2. The germline V gene encodes CDR1 SEHNR and CDR2 FQNEAQ (reference sequence). Trimming cost V 2 bases and J 0 bases; bases outside gene matches: 9. This CDR3 region has 18 residues. CDR3 sequence reads: CASSLTTGLAPSTDTQYF. CDR3 nucleotides: TGTGCCAGCAGCTTAACCACCGGACTAGCGCCTAGCACAGATACGCAGTATTTT. The full variable domain, rest sourced from reference TRBV7-9 and TRBJ2-3, is DTGVSQNPRHKITKRGQNVTFRCDPISEHNRLYWYRQTLGQGPEFLTYFQNEAQLEKSRLLSDRFSAERPKGSFSTLEIQRTEQGDSAMYLCASSLTTGLAPSTDTQYFGPGTRLTVL.

The chain combines TRBV19 with TRBJ2-2; 11 bases align to TRBD2. The germline gives CDR1 LNHDA, CDR2 SQIVND (reference sequence). J lost 5 bases, V lost 7 bases, and 12 bases had no gene match. CDR3 length: 17 residues. CDR3 nucleotide sequence: TGTGCCAGTACCGACCTTAGCGGGAGGGCGGATACCGGGGAGCTGTTTTTT. Encoded protein: CASTDLSGRADTGELFF.

This clonotype was counted at least ten times. The chain carries TRBV7-2 and TRBJ2-1; 11 nucleotides align to TRBD2. Germline values: CDR1 SGHTA, CDR2 FQGNSA. J gave up 15 bases and V 7 bases, and 14 bases lay outside the gene matches. The CDR3 consists of 14 residues. The CDR3 bases are TGTGCCAGCATCACTCCGGATAGCGGGAGGGAGACGTTCTTC. This translates into CASITPDSGRETFF.

This clonotype has at least ten counts. V gene TRBV11-2 combines with J gene TRBJ2-1; D not certain. V was cut by 8 bases and J by 6 bases, with 20 bases left in between. Germline V gene sequence: CDR1 SGHAT, CDR2 FQNNGV. This CDR3 has 15 residues. CDR3: CASPPPIGLINEQFF. The CDR3 nucleotides read TGTGCCAGCCCACCCCCGATCGGGCTGATCAATGAGCAGTTCTTC.

Ten or more counts support this clonotype. V gene TRBV14 combines with J gene TRBJ2-7; 9 bases map to TRBD1. Unmatched junction bases numbered 6, after V lost 4 bases and J lost 2 bases. The V gene's germline CDR1 is SGHDN and CDR2 FVKESK. This CDR3 region has 15 residues. The CDR3: CASSRSGTGTYEQYF. As DNA, the CDR3 is TGTGCCAGCAGCCGGTCCGGGACAGGGACCTACGAGCAGTACTTC.

The sample holds many counts of this clonotype. CDR3 sequence (DNA): TGTGCCAACGGACTAAGCGTCATAACGGGACAGAACACAGATACGCAGTATTTT. This sequence encodes CANGLSVITGQNTDTQYF. The J gene is TRBJ2-3, the V gene TRBV24-1; perhaps TRBD1 as D (7 bases). CDR3 length: 18 residues. Germline CDR1 and CDR2: KGHDR and SFDVKD. Between the trimmed V and J ends, which lost 11 bases and 2 bases, there was a span of 28 bases.